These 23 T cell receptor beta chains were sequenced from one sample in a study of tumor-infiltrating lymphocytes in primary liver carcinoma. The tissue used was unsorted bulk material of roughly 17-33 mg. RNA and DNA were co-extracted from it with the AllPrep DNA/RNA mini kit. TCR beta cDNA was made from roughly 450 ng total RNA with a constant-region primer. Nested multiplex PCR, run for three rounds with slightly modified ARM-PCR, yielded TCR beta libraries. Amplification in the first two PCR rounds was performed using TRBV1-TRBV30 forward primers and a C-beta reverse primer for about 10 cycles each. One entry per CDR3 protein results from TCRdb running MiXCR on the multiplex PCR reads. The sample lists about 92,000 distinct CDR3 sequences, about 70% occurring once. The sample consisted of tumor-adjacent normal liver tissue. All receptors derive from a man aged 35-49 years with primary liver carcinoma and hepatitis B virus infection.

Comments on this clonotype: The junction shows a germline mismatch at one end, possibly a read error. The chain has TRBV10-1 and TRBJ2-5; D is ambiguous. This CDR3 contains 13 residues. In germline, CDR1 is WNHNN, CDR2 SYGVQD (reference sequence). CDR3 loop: CATRESFQETQYF. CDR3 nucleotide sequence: TGTGCCACTCGAGAAAGTTTCCAAGAGACCCAGTACTTC.

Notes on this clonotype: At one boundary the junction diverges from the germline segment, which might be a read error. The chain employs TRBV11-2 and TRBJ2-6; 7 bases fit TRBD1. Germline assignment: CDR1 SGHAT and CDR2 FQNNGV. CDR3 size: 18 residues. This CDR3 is CASSLEPGDSSGANVLTF. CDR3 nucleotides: TGTGCCAGCAGTTTAGAGCCAGGGGACAGCTCTGGGGCCAACGTCCTGACTTTC. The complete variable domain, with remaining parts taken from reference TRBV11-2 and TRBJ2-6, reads EAGVAQSPRYKIIEKRQSVAFWCNPISGHATLYWYQQILGQGPKLLIQFQNNGVVDDSQLPKDRFSAERLKGVDSTLKIQPAKLEDSAVYLCASSLEPGDSSGANVLTFGAGSRLTVL.

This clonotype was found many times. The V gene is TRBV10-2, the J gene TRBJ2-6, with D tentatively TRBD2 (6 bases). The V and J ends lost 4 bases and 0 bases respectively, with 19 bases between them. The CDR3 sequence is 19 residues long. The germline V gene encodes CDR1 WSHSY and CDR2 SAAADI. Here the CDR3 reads CASSVLPAGSLSGANVLTF. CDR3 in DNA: TGCGCCAGCAGTGTCCTCCCAGCGGGCTCTCTCTCTGGGGCCAACGTCCTGACTTTC.

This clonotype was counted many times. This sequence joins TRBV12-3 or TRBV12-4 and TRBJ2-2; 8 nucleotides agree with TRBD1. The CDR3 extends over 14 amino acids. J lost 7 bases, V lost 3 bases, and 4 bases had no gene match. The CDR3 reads CASSLAGTGGELFF. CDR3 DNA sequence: TGTGCCAGCAGTTTGGCAGGGACAGGCGGGGAGCTGTTTTTT.

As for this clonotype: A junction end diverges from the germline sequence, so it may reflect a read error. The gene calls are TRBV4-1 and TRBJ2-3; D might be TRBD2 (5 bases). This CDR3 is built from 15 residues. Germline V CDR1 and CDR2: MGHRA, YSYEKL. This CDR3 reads CASSRGVGETDTQYF. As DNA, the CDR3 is TGCGCTAGCAGCCGGGGTGTGGGAGAGACAGATACGCAGTATTTT.

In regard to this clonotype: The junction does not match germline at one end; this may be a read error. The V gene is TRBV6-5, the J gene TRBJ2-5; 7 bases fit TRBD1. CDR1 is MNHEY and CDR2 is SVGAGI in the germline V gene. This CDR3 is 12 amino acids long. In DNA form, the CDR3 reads TGCGCCAGCAGTTACTCGACAGGGAGCCAGTACTTC. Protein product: CASSYSTGSQYF.

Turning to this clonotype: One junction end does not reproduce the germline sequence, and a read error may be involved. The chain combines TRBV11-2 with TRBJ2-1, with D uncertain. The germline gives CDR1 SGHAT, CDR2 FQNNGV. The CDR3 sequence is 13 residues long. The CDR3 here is CTSSLVRYNEEFF. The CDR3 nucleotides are TGTACCAGCAGCTTAGTCAGGTACAATGAGGAGTTCTTC.

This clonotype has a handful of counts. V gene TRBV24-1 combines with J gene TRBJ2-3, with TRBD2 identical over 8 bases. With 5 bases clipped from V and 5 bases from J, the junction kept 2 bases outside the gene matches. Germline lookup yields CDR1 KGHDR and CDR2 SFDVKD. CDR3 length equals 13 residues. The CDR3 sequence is CATSAGGIDTQYF. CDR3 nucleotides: TGTGCCACCAGTGCGGGAGGGATAGATACGCAGTATTTT.

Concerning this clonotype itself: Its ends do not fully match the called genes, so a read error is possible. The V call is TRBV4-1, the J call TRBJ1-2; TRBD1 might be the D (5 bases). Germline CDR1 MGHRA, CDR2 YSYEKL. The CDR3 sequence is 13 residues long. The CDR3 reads CTSNHGGNYGYTF. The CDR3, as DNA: TGCACCAGCAACCATGGGGGTAACTATGGCTACACCTTC.

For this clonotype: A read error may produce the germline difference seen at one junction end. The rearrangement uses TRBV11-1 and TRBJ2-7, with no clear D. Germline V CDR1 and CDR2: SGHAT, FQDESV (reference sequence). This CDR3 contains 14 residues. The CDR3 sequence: CASNPSQDSYEHYF. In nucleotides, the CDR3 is TGTGCCAGCAACCCCTCCCAGGATTCCTACGAGCATTACTTC.

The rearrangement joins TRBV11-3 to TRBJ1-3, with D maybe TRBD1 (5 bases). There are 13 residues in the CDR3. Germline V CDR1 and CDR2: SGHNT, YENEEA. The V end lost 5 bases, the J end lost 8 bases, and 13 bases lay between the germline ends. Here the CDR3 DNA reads TGTGCCAGCAGCACGGGGCCAGGAGACACCATATATTTT. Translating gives CASSTGPGDTIYF.

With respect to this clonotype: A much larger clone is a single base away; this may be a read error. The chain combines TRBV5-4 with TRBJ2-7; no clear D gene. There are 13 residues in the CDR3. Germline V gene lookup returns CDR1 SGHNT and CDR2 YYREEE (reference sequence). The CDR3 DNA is TGTGCCAACAGCTTGGAGCAGGCCTACGAGCAGTACTTC. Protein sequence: CANSLEQAYEQYF.

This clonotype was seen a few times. CDR3 region: CASSPTGGLVDTQYF. Here the CDR3 DNA reads TGTGCCAGCAGTCCGACAGGGGGATTGGTAGATACGCAGTATTTT. The rearrangement joins TRBV7-3 to TRBJ2-3; 9 bases align to TRBD1. After removal of 6 bases from V and 5 bases from J, the junction contained 9 bases not matched to a gene. The CDR3 has 15 residues. From germline, CDR1 is SGHTA and CDR2 FQGTGA.

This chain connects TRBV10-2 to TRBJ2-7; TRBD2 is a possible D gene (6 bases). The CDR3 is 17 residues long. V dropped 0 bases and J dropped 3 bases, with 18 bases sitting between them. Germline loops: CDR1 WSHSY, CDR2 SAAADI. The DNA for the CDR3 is TGCGCCAGCAGTGAGTCGAGGTTCGGGAGTGATGGCTACGAGCAGTACTTC. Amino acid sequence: CASSESRFGSDGYEQYF.

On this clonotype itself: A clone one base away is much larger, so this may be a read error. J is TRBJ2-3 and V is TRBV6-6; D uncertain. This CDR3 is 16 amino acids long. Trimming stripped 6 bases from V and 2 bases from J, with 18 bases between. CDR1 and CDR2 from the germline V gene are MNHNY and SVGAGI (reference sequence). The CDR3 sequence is CASSLSPGSHTDTQYF. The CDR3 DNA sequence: TGTGCCAGCAGCCTCTCACCGGGTAGCCACACAGATACGCAGTATTTT.

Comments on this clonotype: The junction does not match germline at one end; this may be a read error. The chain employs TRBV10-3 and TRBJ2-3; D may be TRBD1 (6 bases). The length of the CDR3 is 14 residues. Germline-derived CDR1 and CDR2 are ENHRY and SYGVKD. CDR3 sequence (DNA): TGTGTCATCAGCAACAGGGCTGGCACAGATACGCGGTATTTT. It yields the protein CVISNRAGTDTRYF.

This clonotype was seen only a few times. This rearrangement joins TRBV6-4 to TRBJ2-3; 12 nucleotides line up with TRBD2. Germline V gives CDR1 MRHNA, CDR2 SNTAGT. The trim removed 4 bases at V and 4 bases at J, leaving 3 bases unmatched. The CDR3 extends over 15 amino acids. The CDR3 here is CASSVTSGSADTQYF. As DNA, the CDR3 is TGTGCCAGCAGTGTGACTAGCGGGAGTGCAGATACGCAGTATTTT.

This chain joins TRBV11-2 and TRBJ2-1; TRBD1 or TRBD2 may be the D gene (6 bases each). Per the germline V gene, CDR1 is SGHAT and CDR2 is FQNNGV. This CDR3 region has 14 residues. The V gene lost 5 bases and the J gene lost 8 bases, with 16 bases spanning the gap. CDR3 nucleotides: TGTGCCAGCAGCCCATTGGGGGCGGGGCATGAGCAGTTCTTC. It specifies CASSPLGAGHEQFF.

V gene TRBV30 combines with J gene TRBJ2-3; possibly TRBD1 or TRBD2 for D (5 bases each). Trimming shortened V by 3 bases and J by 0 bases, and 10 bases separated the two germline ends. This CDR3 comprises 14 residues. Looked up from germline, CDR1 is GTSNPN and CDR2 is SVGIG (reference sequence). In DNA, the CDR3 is TGTGCCTGGAGCCGAGAGGGGAGCACAGATACGCAGTATTTT. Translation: CAWSREGSTDTQYF.

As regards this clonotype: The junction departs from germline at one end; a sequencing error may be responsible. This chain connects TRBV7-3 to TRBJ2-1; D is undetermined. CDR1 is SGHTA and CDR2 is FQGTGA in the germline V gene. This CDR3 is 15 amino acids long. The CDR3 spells CASSLVVSSYNEQSF. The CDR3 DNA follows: TGTGCCAGCAGTCTCGTTGTGAGCTCCTACAATGAGCAGTCCTTC.

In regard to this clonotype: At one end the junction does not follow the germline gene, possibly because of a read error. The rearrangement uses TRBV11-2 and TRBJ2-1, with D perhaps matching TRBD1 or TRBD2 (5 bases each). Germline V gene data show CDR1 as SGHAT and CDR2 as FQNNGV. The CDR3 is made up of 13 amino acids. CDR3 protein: CASSLEEDTGRFF. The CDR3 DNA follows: TGTGCCAGTAGCTTAGAGGAGGACACTGGCAGATTCTTC. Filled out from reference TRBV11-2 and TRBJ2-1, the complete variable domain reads EAGVAQSPRYKIIEKRQSVAFWCNPISGHATLYWYQQILGQGPKLLIQFQNNGVVDDSQLPKDRFSAERLKGVDSTLKIQPAKLEDSAVYLCASSLEEDTGRFFGPGTRLTVL.

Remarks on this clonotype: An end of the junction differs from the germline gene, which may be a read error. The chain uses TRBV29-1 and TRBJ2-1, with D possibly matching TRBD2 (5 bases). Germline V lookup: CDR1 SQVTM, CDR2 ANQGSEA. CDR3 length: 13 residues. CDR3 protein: CSVEGTDYSEQLF. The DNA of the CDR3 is TGCAGCGTTGAAGGGACTGACTACAGTGAGCAGCTCTTC.

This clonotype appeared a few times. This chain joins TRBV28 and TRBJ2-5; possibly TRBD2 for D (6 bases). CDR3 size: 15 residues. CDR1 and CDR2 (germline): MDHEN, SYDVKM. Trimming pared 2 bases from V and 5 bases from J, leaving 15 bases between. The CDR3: CASSLGVAAGETQYF. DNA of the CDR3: TGTGCCAGCAGTTTAGGCGTAGCGGCCGGGGAGACCCAGTACTTC. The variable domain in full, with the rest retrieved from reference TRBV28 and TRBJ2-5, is DVKVTQSSRYLVKRTGEKVFLECVQDMDHENMFWYRQDPGLGLRLIYFSYDVKMKEKGDIPEGYSVSREKKERFSLILESASTNQTSMYLCASSLGVAAGETQYFGPGTRLLVL.